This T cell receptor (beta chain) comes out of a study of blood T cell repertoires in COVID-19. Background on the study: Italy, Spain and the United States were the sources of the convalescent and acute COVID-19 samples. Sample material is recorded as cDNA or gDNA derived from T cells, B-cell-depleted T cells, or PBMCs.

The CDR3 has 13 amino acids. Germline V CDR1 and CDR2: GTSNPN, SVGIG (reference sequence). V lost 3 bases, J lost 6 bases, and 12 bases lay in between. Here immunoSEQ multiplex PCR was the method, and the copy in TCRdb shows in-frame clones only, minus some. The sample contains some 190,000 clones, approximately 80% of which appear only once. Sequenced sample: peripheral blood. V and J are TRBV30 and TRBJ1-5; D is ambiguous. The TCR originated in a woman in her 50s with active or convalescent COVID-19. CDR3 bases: TGTGCCTGGAGAGCAAACGAACGTCAGCCCCAGCATTTT. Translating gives CAWRANERQPQHF.